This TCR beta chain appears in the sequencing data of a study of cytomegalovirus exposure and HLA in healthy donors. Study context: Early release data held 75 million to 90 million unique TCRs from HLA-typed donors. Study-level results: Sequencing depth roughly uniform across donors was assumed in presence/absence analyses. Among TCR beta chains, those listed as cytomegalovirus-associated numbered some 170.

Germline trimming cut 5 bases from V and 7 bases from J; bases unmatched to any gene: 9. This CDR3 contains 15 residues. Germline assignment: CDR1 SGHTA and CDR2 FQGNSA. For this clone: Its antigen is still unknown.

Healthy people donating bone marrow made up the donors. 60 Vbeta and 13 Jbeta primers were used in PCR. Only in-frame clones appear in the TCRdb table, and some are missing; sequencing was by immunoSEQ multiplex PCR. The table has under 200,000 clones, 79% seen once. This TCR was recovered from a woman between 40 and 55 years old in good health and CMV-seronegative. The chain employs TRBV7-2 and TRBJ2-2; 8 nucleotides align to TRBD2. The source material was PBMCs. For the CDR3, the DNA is TGTGCCAGCAGCAGACTAGCGCTGTCGGGCGGGGAGCTGTTTTTT. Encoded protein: CASSRLALSGGELFF.